A selection of T cell receptor beta chains follows, all from one sample in a study of blood T cell repertoires in COVID-19. Data came from immunoSEQ multiplex PCR; TCRdb stores just in-frame clones and leaves some out. The sample shows about 160,000 clones, roughly 90% of them seen only once. The sample was peripheral blood. These receptors all stem from a middle-aged man with acute or convalescent COVID-19. Both conserved end residues are part of each CDR3. D genes are given only for firm matches. The size of a clone is reported for some rows only, either as once, few or many, or as a class for expanded clones.

V,size,D,J,CDR3,DNA
TRBV6-7,few,TRBD1,TRBJ1-5,CASSNPSVRGHGHQPQHF,TGTGCCAGCAGTAACCCTTCCGTCAGGGGGCATGGGCATCAGCCCCAGCATTTT
TRBV3-1/TRBV3-2,NA,TRBD1,TRBJ1-3,CASSQGTGNTIYF,TGTGCCAGCTCACAGGGGACTGGAAACACCATATATTTT
TRBV7-9,NA,TRBD2,TRBJ2-3,CASSPGTSGHYTQYF,TGTGCCAGCAGCCCCGGGACTAGCGGCCACTATACGCAGTATTTT
TRBV5-1,NA,TRBD1,TRBJ2-7,CASSLGDRPYEQYF,TGCGCCAGCAGCTTGGGGGACAGACCCTACGAGCAGTACTTC
TRBV7-6,NA,NA,TRBJ1-6,CASSPSTGQGSGSPLHF,TGTGCCAGCAGCCCTTCAACCGGGCAGGGGTCTGGTTCACCCCTCCACTTT
TRBV19,NA,TRBD1,TRBJ1-2,CASSNGQGRYGYTF,TGTGCCAGTAGCAACGGACAGGGACGCTATGGCTACACCTTC
TRBV21-1,NA,NA,TRBJ1-5,CASSKLGGWRSYSNQPQHF,TGTGCCAGCAGCAAGCTGGGTGGGTGGCGGAGCTATAGCAATCAGCCCCAGCATTTT
TRBV6-5,once,NA,TRBJ2-2,CASSVRDTGELFF,TGTGCCAGCAGCGTCAGGGACACCGGGGAGCTGTTTTTT
TRBV2,NA,NA,TRBJ1-5,CASSGQSGDQPQHF,TGTGCCAGCAGTGGTCAGTCAGGTGATCAGCCCCAGCATTTT
TRBV9,NA,NA,TRBJ1-1,CASSASRTATEAFF,TGTGCCAGCAGCGCCTCGAGGACAGCAACTGAAGCTTTCTTT
TRBV7-6,NA,TRBD1,TRBJ1-4,CASSRGQSNEKLFF,TGTGCCAGCAGCCGGGGACAGTCTAATGAAAAACTGTTTTTT
TRBV29-1,NA,TRBD1,TRBJ2-7,CSAGQVPYEQYF,TGCAGCGCCGGACAGGTTCCCTACGAGCAGTACTTC
TRBV7-9,once,NA,TRBJ2-2,CASSHAEGPRVNTGELFF,TGTGCCAGCAGCCACGCGGAGGGCCCTCGGGTAAACACCGGGGAGCTGTTTTTT
TRBV5-4,NA,NA,TRBJ2-2,CASSLRLTGELFF,TGTGCCAGCAGCTTGAGACTCACCGGGGAGCTGTTTTTT
TRBV9,NA,NA,TRBJ1-4,CASIPQSTPKRGEKLFF,TGTGCCAGCATCCCCCAGAGCACACCGAAGAGGGGGGAAAAACTGTTTTTT
TRBV27,NA,TRBD1,TRBJ2-7,CASSLRQGYEQYF,TGTGCCAGCAGTCTGAGACAGGGCTACGAGCAGTACTTC
TRBV28,NA,NA,TRBJ2-2,CASKVGVFVGELFF,TGTGCCAGCAAGGTCGGGGTATTCGTCGGGGAGCTGTTTTTT
TRBV9,NA,NA,TRBJ1-2,CASSARDNRLNYGYTF,TGTGCCAGCAGCGCGAGGGATAACCGGCTAAACTATGGCTACACCTTC
TRBV2,NA,TRBD1,TRBJ2-5,CASIGQARRETQYF,TGTGCCAGCATCGGACAGGCGAGGAGGGAGACCCAGTACTTC
TRBV24-1,NA,TRBD1,TRBJ2-2,CATSDLKRGLGNTGELFF,TGTGCCACCAGTGATTTGAAAAGGGGGCTAGGGAACACCGGGGAGCTGTTTTTT
TRBV6-1,NA,NA,TRBJ1-1,CASSEGGTEAFF,TGTGCCAGCAGTGAGGGGGGGACTGAAGCTTTCTTT
TRBV28,NA,TRBD1,TRBJ2-1,CASSLGQGAYNEQFF,TGTGCCAGCAGTTTAGGGCAGGGGGCGTACAATGAGCAGTTCTTC
TRBV19,NA,NA,TRBJ1-5,CASSPTGGGIQPQHF,TGTGCCAGTAGCCCCACTGGGGGGGGCATTCAGCCCCAGCATTTT
TRBV3-1/TRBV3-2,NA,NA,TRBJ1-1,CASSLPRTEAFF,TGTGCCAGCAGCCTCCCCCGCACTGAAGCTTTCTTT
TRBV10-2,NA,NA,TRBJ1-1,CASQTGKWTEAFF,TGCGCCAGCCAAACGGGGAAATGGACTGAAGCTTTCTTT